This TCR beta chain was documented in a study of blood T cell repertoires in COVID-19. Germline CDR1 is LGHDT and CDR2 is YNNKEL (reference sequence). V shed 0 bases and J shed 10 bases, with 24 bases lying between them. The CDR3 is 17 residues long. This table comes from immunoSEQ multiplex PCR, and its TCRdb copy is limited to in-frame clones, with some not included. Here the sample spans 40,000 to 50,000 clones, over 70% being singletons. The sample taken for sequencing was peripheral blood. This receptor was identified in a woman of 80 years or more with COVID-19, enrolled during active disease. The chain combines TRBV3-1 (or the pseudogene TRBV3-2) with TRBJ1-1; D not resolved. The CDR3, as DNA: TGTGCCAGCAGCCAAGAAGGTCCCGGACTGAAGAAGGCGGGAGCTTTCTTT. It specifies CASSQEGPGLKKAGAFF.